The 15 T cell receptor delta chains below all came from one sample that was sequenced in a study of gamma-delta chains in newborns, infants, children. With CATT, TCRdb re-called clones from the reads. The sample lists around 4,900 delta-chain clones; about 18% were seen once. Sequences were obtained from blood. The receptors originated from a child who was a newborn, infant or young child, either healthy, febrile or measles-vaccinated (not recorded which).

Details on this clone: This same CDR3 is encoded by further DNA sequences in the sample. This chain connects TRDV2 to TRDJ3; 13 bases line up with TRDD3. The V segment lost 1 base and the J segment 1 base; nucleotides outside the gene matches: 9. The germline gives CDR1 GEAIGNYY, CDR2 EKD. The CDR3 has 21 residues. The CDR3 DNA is TGTGCCTGTGACACGGCCGGTACTGGGGGATACGCGTCCTGGGACACCCGACAGATGTTTTTC. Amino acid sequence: CACDTAGTGGYASWDTRQMFF.

CDR3 bases: TGTGCTCTTGGGGATTACTGGGGGATACGCCCCAAAGCCCTTGGGGCGTACACCGATAAACTCATCTTT. The encoded protein is CALGDYWGIRPKALGAYTDKLIF. The V call is TRDV1, the J call TRDJ1; 13 bases align to TRDD3. The J gene, missing from TCRdb, was assigned here through DNA to germline matching. The CDR3 runs 23 residues. After removal of 3 bases from V and 0 bases from J, the junction contained 22 bases not matched to a gene. The germline V gene has CDR1 TSWWSYY and CDR2 QGS.

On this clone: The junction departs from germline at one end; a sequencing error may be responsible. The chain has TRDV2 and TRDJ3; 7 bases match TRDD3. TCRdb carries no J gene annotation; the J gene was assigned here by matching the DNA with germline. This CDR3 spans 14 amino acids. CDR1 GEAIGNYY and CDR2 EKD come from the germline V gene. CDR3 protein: CACDTVGDTRKMFF. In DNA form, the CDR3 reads TGTGCCTGTGACACCGTGGGGGACACCCGAAAGATGTTTTTC.

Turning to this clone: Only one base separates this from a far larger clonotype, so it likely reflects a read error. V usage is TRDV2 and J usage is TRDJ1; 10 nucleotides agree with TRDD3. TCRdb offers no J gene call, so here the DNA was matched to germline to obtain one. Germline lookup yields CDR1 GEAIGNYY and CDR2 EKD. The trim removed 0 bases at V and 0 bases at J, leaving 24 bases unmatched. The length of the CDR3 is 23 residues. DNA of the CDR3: TGTGCCTGTGACACCGGGTCCATCACTGGGGGATCTACCGTACCAGGGTACACCGATAAACTCATCTTT. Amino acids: CACDTGSITGGSTVPGYTDKLIF.

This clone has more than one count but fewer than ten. The CDR3 nucleotides are TGTGCCTGTGACTGGCTGGGGGATACCGGAACCGATAAACTCATCTTT. Its protein is CACDWLGDTGTDKLIF. The chain couples TRDV2 to TRDJ1, with 11 bases aligning to TRDD3. Germline CDR1 reads GEAIGNYY; CDR2 reads EKD. After removal of 3 bases from V and 2 bases from J, the junction contained 7 bases not matched to a gene. This CDR3 has 16 residues.

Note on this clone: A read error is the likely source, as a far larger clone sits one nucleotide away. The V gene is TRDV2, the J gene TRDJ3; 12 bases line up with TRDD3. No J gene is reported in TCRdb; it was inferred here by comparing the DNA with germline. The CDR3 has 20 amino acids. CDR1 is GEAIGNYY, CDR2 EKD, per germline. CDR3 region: CACDQVLGDTSSWDTRKMFF. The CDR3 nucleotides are TGTGCCTGTGACCAAGTACTGGGGGATACCAGCTCCTGGGACACCCGAAAGATGTTTTTC.

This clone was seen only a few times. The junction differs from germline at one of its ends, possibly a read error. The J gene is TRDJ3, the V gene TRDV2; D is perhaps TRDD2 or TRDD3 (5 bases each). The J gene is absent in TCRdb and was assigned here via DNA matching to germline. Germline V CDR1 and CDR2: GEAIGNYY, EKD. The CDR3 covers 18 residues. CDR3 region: CACDALRTTSWDTRKMFF. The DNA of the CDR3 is TGTGCCTGTGATGCCCTACGCACCACCTCCTGGGACACCCGAAAGATGTTTTTC.

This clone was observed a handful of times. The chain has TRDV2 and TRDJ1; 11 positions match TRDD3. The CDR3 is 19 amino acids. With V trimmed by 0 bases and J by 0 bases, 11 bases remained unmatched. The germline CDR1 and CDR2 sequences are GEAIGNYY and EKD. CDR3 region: CACDTLLGDREEYTDKLIF. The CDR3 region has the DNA TGTGCCTGTGACACCCTACTGGGGGATAGAGAGGAGTACACCGATAAACTCATCTTT.

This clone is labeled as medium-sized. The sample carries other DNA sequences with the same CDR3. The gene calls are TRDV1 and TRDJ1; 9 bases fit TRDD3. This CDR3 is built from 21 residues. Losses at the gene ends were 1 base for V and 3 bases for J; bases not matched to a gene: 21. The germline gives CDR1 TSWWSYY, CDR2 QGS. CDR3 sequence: CALGEPACHSCLLGDPDKLIF. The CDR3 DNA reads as TGTGCTCTTGGGGAACCCGCATGTCATTCCTGCCTACTGGGGGACCCCGATAAACTCATCTTT.

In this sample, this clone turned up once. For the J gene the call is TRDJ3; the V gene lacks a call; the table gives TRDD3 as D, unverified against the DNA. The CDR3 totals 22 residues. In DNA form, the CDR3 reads TGTGCCTGTGATACAGTACTGGGGTATACTTCTCCGCGCTCCTGGTACACCCGACAGATGTTTTTC. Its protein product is CACDTVLGYTSPRSWYTRQMFF.

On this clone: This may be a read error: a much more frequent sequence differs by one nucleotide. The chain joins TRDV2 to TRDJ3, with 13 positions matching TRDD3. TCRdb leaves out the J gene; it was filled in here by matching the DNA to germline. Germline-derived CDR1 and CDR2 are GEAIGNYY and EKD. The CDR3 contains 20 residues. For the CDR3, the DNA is TGTGCCTGTGACACGTTTAGCACTGGGGGATACGACTGGGACACCCGAAAGATGTTTTTC. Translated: CACDTFSTGGYDWDTRKMFF.

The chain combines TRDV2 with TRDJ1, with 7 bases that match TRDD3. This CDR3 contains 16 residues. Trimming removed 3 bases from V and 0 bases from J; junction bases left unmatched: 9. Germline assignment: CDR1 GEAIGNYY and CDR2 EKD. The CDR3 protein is CACDSLGGPYTDKLIF. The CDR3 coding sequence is TGTGCCTGTGACTCGCTGGGGGGCCCGTACACCGATAAACTCATCTTT.

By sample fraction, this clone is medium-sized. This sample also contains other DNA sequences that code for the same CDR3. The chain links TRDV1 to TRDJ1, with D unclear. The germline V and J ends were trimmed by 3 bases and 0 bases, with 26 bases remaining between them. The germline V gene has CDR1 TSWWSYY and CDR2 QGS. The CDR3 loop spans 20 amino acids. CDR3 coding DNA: TGTGCTCTTGGGGAGAGTCACTACGACCGTGCTGATCGGAACACCGATAAACTCATCTTT. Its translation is CALGESHYDRADRNTDKLIF.

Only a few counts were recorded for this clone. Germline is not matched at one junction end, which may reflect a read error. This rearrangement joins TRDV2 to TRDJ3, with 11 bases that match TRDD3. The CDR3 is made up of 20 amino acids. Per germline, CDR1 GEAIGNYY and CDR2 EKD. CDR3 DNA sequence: TGTGCCTGTGACACCGCGGGGCTGGGGGATACCTCCTGGGACACCCGACAGACGTTTTTC. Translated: CACDTAGLGDTSWDTRQTFF.

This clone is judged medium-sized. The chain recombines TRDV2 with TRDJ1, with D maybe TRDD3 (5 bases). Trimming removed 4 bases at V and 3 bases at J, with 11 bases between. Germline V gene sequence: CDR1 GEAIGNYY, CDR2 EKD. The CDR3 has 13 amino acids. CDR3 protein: CACDPLGSDKLIF. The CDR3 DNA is TGTGCCTGTGATCCCCTGGGATCCGATAAACTCATCTTT.